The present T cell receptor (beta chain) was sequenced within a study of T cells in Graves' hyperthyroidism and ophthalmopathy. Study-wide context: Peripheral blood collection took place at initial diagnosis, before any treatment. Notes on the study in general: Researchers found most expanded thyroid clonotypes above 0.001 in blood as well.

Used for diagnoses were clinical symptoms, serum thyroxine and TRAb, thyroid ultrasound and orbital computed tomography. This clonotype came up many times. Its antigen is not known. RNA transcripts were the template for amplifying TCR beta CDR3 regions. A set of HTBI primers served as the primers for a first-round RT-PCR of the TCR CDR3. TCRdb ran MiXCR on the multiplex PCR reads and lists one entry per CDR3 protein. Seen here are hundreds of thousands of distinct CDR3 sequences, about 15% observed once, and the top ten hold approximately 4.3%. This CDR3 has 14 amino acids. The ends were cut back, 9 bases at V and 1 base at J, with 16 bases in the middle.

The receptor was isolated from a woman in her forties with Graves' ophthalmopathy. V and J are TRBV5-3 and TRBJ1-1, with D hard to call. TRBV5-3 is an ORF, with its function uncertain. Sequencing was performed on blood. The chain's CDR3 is CATSGWLQNTEAFF. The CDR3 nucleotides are TGTGCCACCTCCGGGTGGTTACAGAACACTGAAGCTTTCTTT.